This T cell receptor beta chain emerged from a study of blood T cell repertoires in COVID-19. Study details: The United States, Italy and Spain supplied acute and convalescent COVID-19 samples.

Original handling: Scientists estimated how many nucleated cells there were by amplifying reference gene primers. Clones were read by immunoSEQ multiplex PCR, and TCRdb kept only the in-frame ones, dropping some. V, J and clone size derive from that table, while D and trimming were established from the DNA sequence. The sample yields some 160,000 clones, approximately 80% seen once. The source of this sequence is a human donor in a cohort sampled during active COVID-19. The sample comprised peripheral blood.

CDR3 nucleotide sequence: TGTGCCAGCTCACCTCCAGGGTCAACTAATGAAAAACTGTTTTTT. It translates to CASSPPGSTNEKLFF. The chain combines TRBV18 with TRBJ1-4; possibly TRBD1 for D (5 bases). CDR3 size: 15 residues. The V end was cut by 3 bases, the J end by 0 bases, with 8 bases between. The germline gives CDR1 KGHSH, CDR2 LQKENI.